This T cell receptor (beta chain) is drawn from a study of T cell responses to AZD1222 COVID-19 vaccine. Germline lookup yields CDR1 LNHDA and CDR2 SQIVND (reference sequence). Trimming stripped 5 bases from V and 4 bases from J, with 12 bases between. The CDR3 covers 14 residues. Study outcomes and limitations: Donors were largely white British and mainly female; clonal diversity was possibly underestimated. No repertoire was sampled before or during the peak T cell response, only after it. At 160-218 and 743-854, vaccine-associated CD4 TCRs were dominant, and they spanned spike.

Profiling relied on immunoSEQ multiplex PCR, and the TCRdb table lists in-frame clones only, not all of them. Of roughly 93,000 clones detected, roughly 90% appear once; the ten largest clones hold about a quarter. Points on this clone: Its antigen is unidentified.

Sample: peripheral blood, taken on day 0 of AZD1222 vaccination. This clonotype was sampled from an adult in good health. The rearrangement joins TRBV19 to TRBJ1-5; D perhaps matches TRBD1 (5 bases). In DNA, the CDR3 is TGTGCCAGTAGTCCAATGGGGGGGAATCAGCCCCAGCATTTT. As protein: CASSPMGGNQPQHF.